This is a list of T cell receptor beta chains from one sample in a study of graft-versus-host responses after intestinal transplantation. These receptors' targets are unknown. Repertoires were generated with immunoSEQ multiplex PCR, while TCRdb's copy carries only in-frame clones and drops some. The table includes 99,000 or so clones, about 90% detected once. The specimen was unstimulated CD4+ T cells sorted from spleen or lymph node cells, collected before intestinal transplant. All receptors come from a human donor who received an intestinal transplant. Each CDR3 is given with its conserved first and last residue. D genes are given only for firm matches. Clone size is given for some rows only: seen once, a few or many times, or a class if the clone is expanded.

CDR3nt	CDR3aa	d_gene	v_gene	j_gene	abundance
TGCGCCAGCAGCTTGGCGAGGTTCGGGGGGCCGAGCACAGATACGCAGTATTTT	CASSLARFGGPSTDTQYF	-	TRBV5-1	TRBJ2-3	once
TGTGCCAGCAGTTTTGCAGGGGGCACCTATGGCTACACCTTC	CASSFAGGTYGYTF	TRBD1	TRBV28	TRBJ1-2	-
TGTGCCAGCAGTTTCTTGGCCGCAGGGGAAGCTTTCTTT	CASSFLAAGEAFF	-	TRBV28	TRBJ1-1	-
TGTGCCAGCAGCATTACAGGGGGTCCTGGGGGTGAGCAGTTCTTC	CASSITGGPGGEQFF	TRBD1	TRBV7-9	TRBJ2-1	once
TGCAGTGCTTACGAGGGGGTCGAGCAGTACTTC	CSAYEGVEQYF	-	TRBV20-1	TRBJ2-7	-
TGTGCCAGCAGCGAGGGAAGACTAGCATATAACAATGAGCAGTTCTTC	CASSEGRLAYNNEQFF	TRBD2	TRBV9	TRBJ2-1	-
TGTGCCAGCTCACCGTCGCCCCTAAACACCGGGGAGCTGTTTTTT	CASSPSPLNTGELFF	-	TRBV18	TRBJ2-2	-
TGCGCCAGCAGCCACCGTGTATTTGGGGAGATTAATGGCTACACCTTC	CASSHRVFGEINGYTF	-	TRBV4-1	TRBJ1-2	-
TGTGCCAGCAGTCTCGGGACAGAAGTCTATGGCTACACCTTC	CASSLGTEVYGYTF	TRBD1	TRBV6-1	TRBJ1-2	-
TGTGCCAGCAGTGCTGAGGGGAGCTCCTACAATGAGCAGTTCTTC	CASSAEGSSYNEQFF	-	TRBV6-1	TRBJ2-1	-
TGCAGCGTTGGCCCCAAGTGGAGCTCCTACAATGAGCAGTTCTTC	CSVGPKWSSYNEQFF	-	TRBV29-1	TRBJ2-1	-
TGTGCCAGCAGCTTAGGGGGGGTGAACACCGGGGAGCTGTTTTTT	CASSLGGVNTGELFF	-	TRBV5-4	TRBJ2-2	-
TGTGCCTGGAGTGGGGATAGCAATCAGCCCCAGCATTTT	CAWSGDSNQPQHF	-	TRBV30	TRBJ1-5	once
TGTGCCAGCAGCCTACGTGAGCAGTTCTTC	CASSLREQFF	-	TRBV11-3	TRBJ2-1	-
TGTGCCAGCAGCCGGGCCTTGGCGGCAGATACGCAGTATTTT	CASSRALAADTQYF	-	TRBV16	TRBJ2-3	-
TGTGCCAGCAGCTTAACGACTGAAGCTTTCTTT	CASSLTTEAFF	-	TRBV7-9	TRBJ1-1	-
TGTGCCAGCAGCCCAGTCTTGGGACTAGCAGGCGGGGAGCTGTTTTTT	CASSPVLGLAGGELFF	TRBD2	TRBV14	TRBJ2-2	-
TGTGCCAGCAGCGCACCGGGACAGGGACCTATCAATGAGCAGTTCTTC	CASSAPGQGPINEQFF	TRBD1	TRBV5-4	TRBJ2-1	-
TGTGCCAGCAGCCAATGGACTAGCGGGAGGGGAGATACGCAGTATTTT	CASSQWTSGRGDTQYF	TRBD2	TRBV5-4	TRBJ2-3	-
TGTGCCAGCAGTTACTCGACGGACAGGCGAGCCTACGAGCAGTACTTC	CASSYSTDRRAYEQYF	TRBD1	TRBV6-6	TRBJ2-7	-
TGTGCCAGTAGACCGGGACTAGGTTTGTTAAAGGAGTTCTTC	CASRPGLGLLKEFF	TRBD2	TRBV19	TRBJ2-1	-
TGTGCCAGCACCCCCAGTAGGGGGGGCGGGGAGACCCAGTACTTC	CASTPSRGGGETQYF	-	TRBV6-6	TRBJ2-5	-
TGTGCCAGCAGTAGGACAGCTGAGTATGGCTACACCTTC	CASSRTAEYGYTF	-	TRBV2	TRBJ1-2	-
TGTGCCAGCAGCCGCGAAATTAGGACGACTCACACCGGGGAGCTGTTTTTT	CASSREIRTTHTGELFF	-	TRBV4-2	TRBJ2-2	-
TGTGCCAGCAGCTTAAGGGCGGGAGGCCGAGAGCAGTACTTC	CASSLRAGGREQYF	TRBD2	TRBV11-1	TRBJ2-7	-
TGCGCCAGCAGCCAAGCCGGAGACACTGAAGCTTTCTTT	CASSQAGDTEAFF	-	TRBV4-1	TRBJ1-1	-
TGTGCCAGCAGGAGGGACAACTACAATGAGCAGTTCTTC	CASRRDNYNEQFF	-	TRBV2	TRBJ2-1	once
TGTGCCAGCAGCCAACAGGGGGCGCGCTCTGGGGCCAACGTCCTGACTTTC	CASSQQGARSGANVLTF	TRBD1	TRBV7-3	TRBJ2-6	once
TGTGCCAGCACGACTACAGGGCGTAATTCACCCCTCCACTTT	CASTTTGRNSPLHF	-	TRBV6-5	TRBJ1-6	-
TGTGCCAGCAGAACAGGGAGCTCCTATAATTCACCCCTCCACTTT	CASRTGSSYNSPLHF	-	TRBV6-5	TRBJ1-6	-
TGTGCCAGCAGTTACTCGAACGGGAACACTGAAGCTTTCTTT	CASSYSNGNTEAFF	-	TRBV6-5	TRBJ1-1	-
TGTGCCAGCAGCTACGTTAGCGGGGGAGGGGAGCAGTTCTTC	CASSYVSGGGEQFF	TRBD2	TRBV7-3	TRBJ2-1	-
TGTGCCAGCAGCCCCGGGACTAGCGGGGTCCTCGGGGAGCTGTTTTTT	CASSPGTSGVLGELFF	TRBD2	TRBV7-7	TRBJ2-2	-
TGTGCCAGCAGCGGGACAGGGTATCAAGAGACCCAGTACTTC	CASSGTGYQETQYF	TRBD1	TRBV6-1	TRBJ2-5	-
TGCGCCAGCACCGAAGTTATGTATGCGGGAGCGGGATACGAGCAGTACTTC	CASTEVMYAGAGYEQYF	TRBD2	TRBV10-2	TRBJ2-7	-
TGTGCCAGCAGTCCATACAGAGACTCTGGAAACACCATATATTTT	CASSPYRDSGNTIYF	-	TRBV6-5	TRBJ1-3	-
TGTGCCAGCAGTTCCGGTGCAGGGGGAAACATTCAGTACTTC	CASSSGAGGNIQYF	TRBD1	TRBV6-8	TRBJ2-4	-
TGTGCCAGCAGCTTTAGGCCGGGACGGAACTATGGCTACACCTTC	CASSFRPGRNYGYTF	-	TRBV7-9	TRBJ1-2	-
TGTGCCAGCAGCGTAGGCCCAGCCCAAGAGACCCAGTACTTC	CASSVGPAQETQYF	-	TRBV9	TRBJ2-5	-
TGTGCCAGCAGGGCAGACAGGTTCCCCGGGGAGCTGTTTTTT	CASRADRFPGELFF	-	TRBV2	TRBJ2-2	-
TGTGCCAGTAGCCAAACAGGGGGCACCGGGGAGCTGTTTTTT	CASSQTGGTGELFF	TRBD1	TRBV19	TRBJ2-2	-
TGTGCCAGCATTGACACGTCGGGACAGTCTGGCTACACCTTC	CASIDTSGQSGYTF	TRBD1	TRBV6-1	TRBJ1-2	-
TGTGCCAGCAGTGAAAGGGCGGGGTTAGCTAACTATGGCTACACCTTC	CASSERAGLANYGYTF	-	TRBV6-1	TRBJ1-2	-
TGTGCCAGCAGTAACCTGGGCCGGCCTCCACCCCTCCACTTT	CASSNLGRPPPLHF	-	TRBV6-6	TRBJ1-6	-
TGTGCCAGCAGCTTAGGACTAGCGGGAGGGCCTTCCAAAAACATTCAGTACTTC	CASSLGLAGGPSKNIQYF	TRBD2	TRBV11-2	TRBJ2-4	-
TGTGCCAGCAGCTTAGCGGAGGTCGTGGAGACCCAGTACTTC	CASSLAEVVETQYF	-	TRBV7-6	TRBJ2-5	-
TGTGCCAGCAGCTTTACCGCGGTAACGTACAATGAGCAGTTCTTC	CASSFTAVTYNEQFF	-	TRBV7-3	TRBJ2-1	-
TGCGCCAGCAGCTCTCGACAGTCCCCCTACGAGCAGTACTTC	CASSSRQSPYEQYF	-	TRBV5-1	TRBJ2-7	-
TGCGCCAGCAGTGCGATTTACTCAGATACGCAGTATTTT	CASSAIYSDTQYF	-	TRBV10-1	TRBJ2-3	-
TGTGCCAGCAGTGAAACGGGAAATCAGCCCCAGCATTTT	CASSETGNQPQHF	-	TRBV6-1	TRBJ1-5	-